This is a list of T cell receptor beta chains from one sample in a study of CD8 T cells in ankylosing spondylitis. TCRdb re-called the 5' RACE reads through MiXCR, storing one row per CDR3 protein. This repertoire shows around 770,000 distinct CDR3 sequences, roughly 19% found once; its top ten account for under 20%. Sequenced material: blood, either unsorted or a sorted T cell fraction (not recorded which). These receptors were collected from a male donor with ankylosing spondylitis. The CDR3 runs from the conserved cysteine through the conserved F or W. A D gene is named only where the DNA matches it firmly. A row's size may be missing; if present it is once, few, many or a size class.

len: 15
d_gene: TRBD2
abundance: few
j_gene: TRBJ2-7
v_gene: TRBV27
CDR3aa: CASSLGVAGYYEQYF
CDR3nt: TGTGCCAGCAGTTTAGGGGTAGCGGGATACTACGAGCAGTACTTC

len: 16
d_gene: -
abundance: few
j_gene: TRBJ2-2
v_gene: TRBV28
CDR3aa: CASSFGEGLGAGELFF
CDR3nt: TGTGCCAGCAGTTTCGGAGAAGGATTAGGCGCCGGGGAGCTGTTTTTT

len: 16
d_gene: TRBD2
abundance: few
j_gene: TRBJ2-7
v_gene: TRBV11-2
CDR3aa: CASSLVRSGGAYEQYF
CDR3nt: TGTGCCAGCAGCTTAGTCCGTAGCGGGGGGGCCTACGAGCAGTACTTC

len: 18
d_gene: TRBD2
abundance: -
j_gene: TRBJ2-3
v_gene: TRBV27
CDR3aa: CASSLRGTSGSPPDTQYF
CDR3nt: TGTGCCAGCAGTTTAAGGGGGACTAGCGGGAGCCCCCCAGATACGCAGTATTTT

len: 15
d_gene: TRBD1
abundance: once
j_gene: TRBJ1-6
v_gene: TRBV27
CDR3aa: CASSSRDRYNSPLHF
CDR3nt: TGTGCCAGCAGTAGCCGGGACAGATATAATTCACCCCTCCACTTT

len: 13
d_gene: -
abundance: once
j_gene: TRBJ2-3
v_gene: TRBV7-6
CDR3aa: CASSRTGSDTQYF
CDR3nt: TGTGCCAGCAGCCGTACAGGGTCAGATACGCAGTATTTT

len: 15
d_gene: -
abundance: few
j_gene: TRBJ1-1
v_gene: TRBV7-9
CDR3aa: CASSLSIDRNTEAFF
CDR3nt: TGTGCCAGCAGCTTATCAATAGACAGGAACACTGAAGCTTTCTTT

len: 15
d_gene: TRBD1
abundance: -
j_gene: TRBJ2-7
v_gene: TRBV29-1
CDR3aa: CSVGTRTGELYEQYF
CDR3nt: TGCAGCGTTGGCACCCGGACAGGGGAACTCTACGAGCAGTACTTC

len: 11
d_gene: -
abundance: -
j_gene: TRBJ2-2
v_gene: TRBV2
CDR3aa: CAIRTYGELFF
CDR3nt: TGTGCCATTCGGACGTACGGGGAGCTGTTTTTT

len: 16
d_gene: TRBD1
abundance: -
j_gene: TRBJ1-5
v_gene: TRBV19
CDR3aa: CASTPRVGTGGQPQHF
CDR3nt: TGTGCCAGTACTCCCCGGGTAGGGACAGGGGGCCAGCCCCAGCATTTT

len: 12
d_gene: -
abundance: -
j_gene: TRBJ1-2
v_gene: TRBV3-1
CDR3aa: CASNIIPYGYTF
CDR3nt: TGTGCCAGCAACATAATTCCCTATGGCTACACCTTC

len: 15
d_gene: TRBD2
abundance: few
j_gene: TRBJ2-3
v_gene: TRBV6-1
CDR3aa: CASRRGLAGGDTQYF
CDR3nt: TGTGCCAGCAGGCGCGGACTAGCGGGCGGGGATACGCAGTATTTT

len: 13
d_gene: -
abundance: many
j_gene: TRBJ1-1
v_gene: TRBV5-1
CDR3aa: CASSFGANTEAFF
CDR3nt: TGCGCCAGCAGCTTTGGGGCGAACACTGAAGCTTTCTTT

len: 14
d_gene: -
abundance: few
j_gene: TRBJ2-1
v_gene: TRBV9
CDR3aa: CASSVAWGQGEQFF
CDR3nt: TGTGCCAGCAGCGTAGCTTGGGGGCAGGGTGAGCAGTTCTTC

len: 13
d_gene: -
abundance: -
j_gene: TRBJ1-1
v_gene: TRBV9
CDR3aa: CASSVVGDTEAFF
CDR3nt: TGTGCCAGCAGCGTAGTGGGAGACACTGAAGCTTTCTTT

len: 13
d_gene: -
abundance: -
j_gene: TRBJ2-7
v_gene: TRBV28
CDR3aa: CASSPRELYEQYF
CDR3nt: TGTGCCAGCAGTCCCCGCGAGCTCTACGAGCAGTACTTC

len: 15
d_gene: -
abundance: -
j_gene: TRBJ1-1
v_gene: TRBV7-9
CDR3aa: CASSRRGLGDTEAFF
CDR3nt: TGTGCCAGCAGTCGTAGGGGTCTAGGGGACACTGAAGCTTTCTTT

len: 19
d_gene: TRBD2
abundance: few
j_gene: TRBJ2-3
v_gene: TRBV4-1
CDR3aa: CASSQDPLAGAALTDTQYF
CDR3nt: TGCGCCAGCAGCCAAGATCCCCTAGCGGGGGCAGCTCTAACAGATACGCAGTATTTT

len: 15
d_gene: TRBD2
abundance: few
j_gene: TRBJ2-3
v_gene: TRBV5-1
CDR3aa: CASSPQLAGTDTQYF
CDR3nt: TGCGCCAGCAGCCCACAACTAGCGGGGACAGATACGCAGTATTTT

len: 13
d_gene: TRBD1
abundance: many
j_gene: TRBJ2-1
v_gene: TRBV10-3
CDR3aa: CAISADRGDEQFF
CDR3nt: TGTGCCATCAGTGCGGACAGGGGAGATGAGCAGTTCTTC

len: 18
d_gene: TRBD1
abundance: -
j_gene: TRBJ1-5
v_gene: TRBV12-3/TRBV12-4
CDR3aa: CASSPSSRDRGLKQPQHF
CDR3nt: TGTGCCAGCAGCCCAAGTAGCCGGGACAGGGGGCTGAAACAGCCCCAGCATTTT

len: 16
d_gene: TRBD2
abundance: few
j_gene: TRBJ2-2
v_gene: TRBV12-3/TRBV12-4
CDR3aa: CASSPPGGVNTGELFF
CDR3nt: TGTGCCAGCAGTCCACCGGGGGGGGTGAACACCGGGGAGCTGTTTTTT

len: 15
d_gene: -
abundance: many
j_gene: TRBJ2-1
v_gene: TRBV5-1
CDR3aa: CASGEGRGPGNEQFF
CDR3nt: TGCGCCAGCGGCGAGGGTAGAGGACCGGGGAATGAGCAGTTCTTC

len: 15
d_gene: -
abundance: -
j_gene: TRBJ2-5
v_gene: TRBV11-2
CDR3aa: CASSLAGGPQVTQYF
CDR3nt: TGTGCCAGCAGCTTAGCCGGGGGGCCGCAAGTGACCCAGTACTTC

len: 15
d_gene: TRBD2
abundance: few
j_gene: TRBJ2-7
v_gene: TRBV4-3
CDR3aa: CASSHEREFPYEQYF
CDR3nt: TGCGCCAGCAGCCACGAGCGGGAGTTCCCCTACGAGCAGTACTTC

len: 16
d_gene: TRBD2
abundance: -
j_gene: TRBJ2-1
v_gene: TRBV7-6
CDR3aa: CASSLSGRAGYNEQFF
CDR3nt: TGTGCCAGCAGCTTAAGCGGGAGGGCAGGATACAATGAGCAGTTCTTC

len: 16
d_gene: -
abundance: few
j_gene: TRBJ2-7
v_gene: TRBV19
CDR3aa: CASSMAASRASYEQYF
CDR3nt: TGTGCCAGTAGTATGGCCGCTAGCAGAGCCTCCTACGAGCAGTACTTC

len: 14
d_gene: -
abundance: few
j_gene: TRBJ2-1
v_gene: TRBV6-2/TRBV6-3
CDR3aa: CASSYVGDYNEQFF
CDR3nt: TGTGCCAGCAGTTACGTGGGGGACTACAATGAGCAGTTCTTC

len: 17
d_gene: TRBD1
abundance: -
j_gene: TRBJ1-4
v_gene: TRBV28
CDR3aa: CASSPRTGGAPNEKLFF
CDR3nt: TGTGCCAGCAGTCCCAGGACAGGGGGCGCCCCTAATGAAAAACTGTTTTTT

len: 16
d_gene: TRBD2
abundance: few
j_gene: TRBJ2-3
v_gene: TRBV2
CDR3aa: CASRGMAGGATDTQYF
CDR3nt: TGTGCCAGCAGGGGAATGGCGGGGGGGGCCACAGATACGCAGTATTTT

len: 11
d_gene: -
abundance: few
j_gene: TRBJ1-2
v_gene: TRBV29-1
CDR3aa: CSVEDLYGYTF
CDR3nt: TGCAGCGTTGAAGATCTCTATGGCTACACCTTC

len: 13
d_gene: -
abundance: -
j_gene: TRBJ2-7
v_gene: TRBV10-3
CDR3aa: CAISEGISYEQYF
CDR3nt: TGTGCCATCAGTGAAGGAATCTCCTACGAGCAGTACTTC

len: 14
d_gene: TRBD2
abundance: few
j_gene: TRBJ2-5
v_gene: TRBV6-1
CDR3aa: CASRVAGDVETQYF
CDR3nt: TGTGCCAGCAGGGTAGCGGGAGATGTGGAGACCCAGTACTTC

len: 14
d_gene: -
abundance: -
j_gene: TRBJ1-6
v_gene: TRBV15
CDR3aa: CATSRDWGNSPLHF
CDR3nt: TGTGCCACCAGCAGAGACTGGGGGAATTCACCCCTCCACTTT